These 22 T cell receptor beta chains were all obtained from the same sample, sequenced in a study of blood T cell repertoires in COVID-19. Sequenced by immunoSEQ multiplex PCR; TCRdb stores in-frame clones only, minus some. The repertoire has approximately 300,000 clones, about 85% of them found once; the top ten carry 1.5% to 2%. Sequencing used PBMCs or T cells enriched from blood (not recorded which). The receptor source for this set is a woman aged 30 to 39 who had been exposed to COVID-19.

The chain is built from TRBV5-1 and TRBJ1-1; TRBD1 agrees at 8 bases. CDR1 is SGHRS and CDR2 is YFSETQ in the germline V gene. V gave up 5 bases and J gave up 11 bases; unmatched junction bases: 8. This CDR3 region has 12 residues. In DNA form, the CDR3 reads TGCGCCAGCAGTATCAGGGGGCTTGGGGCTTTCTTT. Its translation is CASSIRGLGAFF.

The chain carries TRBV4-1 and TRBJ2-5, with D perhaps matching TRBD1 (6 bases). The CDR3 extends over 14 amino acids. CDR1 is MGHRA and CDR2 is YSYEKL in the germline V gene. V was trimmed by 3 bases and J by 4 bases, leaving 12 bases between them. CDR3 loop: CASSQDRGVETQYF. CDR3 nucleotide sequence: TGCGCCAGCAGCCAGGACAGAGGCGTAGAGACCCAGTACTTC.

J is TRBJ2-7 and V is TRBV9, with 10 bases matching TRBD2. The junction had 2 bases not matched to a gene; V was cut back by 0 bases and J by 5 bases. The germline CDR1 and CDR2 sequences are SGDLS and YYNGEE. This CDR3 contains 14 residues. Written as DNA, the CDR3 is TGTGCCAGCAGCGTAGGTCTAGCGGGAGACGAGCAGTACTTC. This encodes CASSVGLAGDEQYF.

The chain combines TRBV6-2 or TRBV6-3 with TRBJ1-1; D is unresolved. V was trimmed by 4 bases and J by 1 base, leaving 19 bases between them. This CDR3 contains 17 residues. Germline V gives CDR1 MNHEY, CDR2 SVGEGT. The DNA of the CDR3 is TGTGCCAGCAGTTCTCCCGACTCAACACGGGGGAACACTGAAGCTTTCTTT. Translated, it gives CASSSPDSTRGNTEAFF.

Here the CDR3 reads CASSLVGRQGGSNEQFF. The CDR3 DNA follows: TGTGCCAGCAGCTTAGTGGGTCGACAGGGGGGGTCCAATGAGCAGTTCTTC. V usage is TRBV5-4 and J usage is TRBJ2-1; 9 nucleotides line up with TRBD1. There are 17 residues in the CDR3. Germline V gene lookup returns CDR1 SGHNT and CDR2 YYREEE (reference sequence). The trim removed 2 bases at V and 6 bases at J, leaving 12 bases unmatched.

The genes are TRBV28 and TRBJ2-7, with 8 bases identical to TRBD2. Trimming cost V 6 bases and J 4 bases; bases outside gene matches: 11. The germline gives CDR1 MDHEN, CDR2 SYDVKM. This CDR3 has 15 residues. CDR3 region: CASSTGRGAYYEQYF. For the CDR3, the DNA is TGTGCCAGCAGCACAGGGCGGGGGGCGTATTACGAGCAGTACTTC.

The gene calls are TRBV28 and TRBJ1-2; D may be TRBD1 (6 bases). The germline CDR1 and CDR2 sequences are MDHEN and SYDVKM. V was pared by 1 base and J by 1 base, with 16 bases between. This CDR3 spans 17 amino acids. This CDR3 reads CASSLSFGGDVNYGYTF. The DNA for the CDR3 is TGTGCCAGCAGTTTATCCTTTGGGGGCGACGTTAACTATGGCTACACCTTC.

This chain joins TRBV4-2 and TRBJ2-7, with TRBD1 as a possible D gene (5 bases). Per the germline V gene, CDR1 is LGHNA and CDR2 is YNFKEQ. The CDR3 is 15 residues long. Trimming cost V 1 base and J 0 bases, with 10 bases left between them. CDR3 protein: CASSQATALSYEQYF. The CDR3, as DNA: TGTGCCAGCAGCCAAGCGACAGCCCTCTCCTACGAGCAGTACTTC.

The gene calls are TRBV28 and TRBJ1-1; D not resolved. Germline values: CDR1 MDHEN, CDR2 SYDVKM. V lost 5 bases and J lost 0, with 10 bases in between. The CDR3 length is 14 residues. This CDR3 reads CASSAQTVNTEAFF. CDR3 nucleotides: TGTGCCAGCAGTGCACAGACGGTGAACACTGAAGCTTTCTTT.

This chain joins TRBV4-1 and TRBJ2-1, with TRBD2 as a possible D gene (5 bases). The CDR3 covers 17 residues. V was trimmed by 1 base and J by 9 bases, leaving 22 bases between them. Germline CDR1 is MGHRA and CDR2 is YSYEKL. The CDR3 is CASSQVMRTGEMVEQFF. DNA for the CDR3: TGCGCCAGCAGCCAAGTGATGAGGACCGGGGAGATGGTTGAGCAGTTCTTC.

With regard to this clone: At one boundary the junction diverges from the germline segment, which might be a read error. In DNA, the CDR3 is TGTGCTAGCAGCGGACAGGGAAAGGGCTCCTACGGGGGAAAGGGCTCCTACGAGCAGTACTTC. Translating it yields CASSGQGKGSYGGKGSYEQYF. This chain joins TRBV7-7 and TRBJ2-7; TRBD1 matches 8 bases. The germline V gene encodes CDR1 SSHAT and CDR2 FNYEAQ (reference sequence). There are 21 residues in the CDR3.

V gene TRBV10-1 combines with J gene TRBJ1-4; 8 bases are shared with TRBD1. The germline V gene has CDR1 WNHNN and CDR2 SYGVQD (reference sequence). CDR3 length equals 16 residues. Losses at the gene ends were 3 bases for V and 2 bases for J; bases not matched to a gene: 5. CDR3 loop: CASSDGTGGTNEKLFF. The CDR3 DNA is TGCGCCAGCAGTGATGGGACAGGAGGGACTAATGAAAAACTGTTTTTT.

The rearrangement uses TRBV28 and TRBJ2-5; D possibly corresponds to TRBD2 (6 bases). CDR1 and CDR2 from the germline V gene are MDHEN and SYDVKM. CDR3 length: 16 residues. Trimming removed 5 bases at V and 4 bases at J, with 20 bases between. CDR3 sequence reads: CASSPLAGKSSETQYF. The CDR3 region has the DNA TGTGCCAGCAGTCCTTTGGCGGGGAAGAGCTCAGAGACCCAGTACTTC.

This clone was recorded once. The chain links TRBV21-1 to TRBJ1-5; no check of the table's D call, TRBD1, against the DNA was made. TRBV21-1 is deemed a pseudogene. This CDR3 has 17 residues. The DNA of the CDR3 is TGTGCCAGCAGCAAAGCGACAGGGAACTATAGCAATCAGCCCCAGCATTTT. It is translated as CASSKATGNYSNQPQHF.

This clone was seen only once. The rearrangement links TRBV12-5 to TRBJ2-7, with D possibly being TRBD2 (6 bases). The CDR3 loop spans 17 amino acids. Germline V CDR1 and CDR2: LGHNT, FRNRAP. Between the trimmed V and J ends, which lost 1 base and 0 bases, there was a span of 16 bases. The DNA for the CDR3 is TGTGCTAGTGGTTTGGAAAGGGGCGGGATTGGCTCCTACGAGCAGTACTTC. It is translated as CASGLERGGIGSYEQYF.

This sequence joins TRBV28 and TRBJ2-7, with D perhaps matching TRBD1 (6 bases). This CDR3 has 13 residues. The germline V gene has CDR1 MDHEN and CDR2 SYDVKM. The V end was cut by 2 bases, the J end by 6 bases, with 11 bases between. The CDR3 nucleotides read TGTGCCAGCAGTTTACAGGGGCTGGGCGAGCAGTACTTC. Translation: CASSLQGLGEQYF.

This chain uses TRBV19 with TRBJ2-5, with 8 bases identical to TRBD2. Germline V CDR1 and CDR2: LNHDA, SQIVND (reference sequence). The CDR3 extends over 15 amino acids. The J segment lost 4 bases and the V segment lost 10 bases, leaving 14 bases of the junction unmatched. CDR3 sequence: CATASTSDIGETQYF. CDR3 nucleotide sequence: TGTGCCACCGCTTCGACTAGCGATATCGGAGAGACCCAGTACTTC.

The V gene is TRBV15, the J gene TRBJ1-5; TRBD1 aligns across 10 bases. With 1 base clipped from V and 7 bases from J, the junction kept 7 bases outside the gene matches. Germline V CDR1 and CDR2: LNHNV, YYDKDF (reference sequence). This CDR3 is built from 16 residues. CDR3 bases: TGTGCCACCAGCAGAGCCGGGACAGGGGTTGCGCAGCCCCAGCATTTT. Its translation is CATSRAGTGVAQPQHF.

In nucleotides, the CDR3 is TGTGCCAGCAGCGCCGGTCCACTAGCGGGGGCCTCCTACGAGCAGTACTTC. Residues: CASSAGPLAGASYEQYF. The chain links TRBV7-9 to TRBJ2-7; 11 bases line up with TRBD2. J was trimmed by 0 bases and V by 5 bases; bases with no gene match: 9. The CDR3 sequence is 17 residues long. Germline loops: CDR1 SEHNR, CDR2 FQNEAQ (reference sequence).

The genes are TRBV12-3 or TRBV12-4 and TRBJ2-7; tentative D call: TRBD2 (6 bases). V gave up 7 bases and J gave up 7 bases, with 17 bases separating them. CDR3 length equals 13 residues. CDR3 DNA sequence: TGTGCCAGCACATTCCGGGACCGGGGGGAGCAGTACTTC. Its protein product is CASTFRDRGEQYF.

The CDR3 loop reads CATKFPGTLEGNEQFF. CDR3 DNA sequence: TGTGCCACCAAATTTCCGGGGACTCTAGAGGGTAATGAGCAGTTCTTC. The rearrangement links TRBV28 to TRBJ2-1; TRBD2 is a possible D gene (6 bases). The CDR3 is made up of 16 amino acids. The V end was cut by 10 bases, the J end by 7 bases, with 26 bases between. Germline CDR1 MDHEN, CDR2 SYDVKM.

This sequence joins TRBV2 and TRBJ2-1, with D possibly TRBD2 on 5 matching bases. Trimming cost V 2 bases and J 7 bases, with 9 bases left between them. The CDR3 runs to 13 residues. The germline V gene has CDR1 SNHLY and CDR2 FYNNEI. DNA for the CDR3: TGTGCCAGCAGTGAACGGCGAGGGAATGAGCAGTTCTTC. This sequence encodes CASSERRGNEQFF.